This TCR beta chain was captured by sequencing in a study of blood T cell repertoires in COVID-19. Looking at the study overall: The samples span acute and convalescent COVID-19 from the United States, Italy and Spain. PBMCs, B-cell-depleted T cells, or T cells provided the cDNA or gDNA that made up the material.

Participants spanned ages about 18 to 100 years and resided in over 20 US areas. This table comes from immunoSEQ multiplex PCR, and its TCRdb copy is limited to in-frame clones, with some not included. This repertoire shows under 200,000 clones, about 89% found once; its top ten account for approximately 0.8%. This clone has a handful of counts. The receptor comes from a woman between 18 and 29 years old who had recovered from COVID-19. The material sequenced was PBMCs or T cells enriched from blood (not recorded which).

As DNA, the CDR3 is TGCGCCAGCAGCTTTTTGGAGGGCACTGAAGCTTTCTTT. It encodes CASSFLEGTEAFF. The chain couples TRBV5-1 to TRBJ1-1; D is unclear. Per the germline V gene, CDR1 is SGHRS and CDR2 is YFSETQ. The CDR3 covers 13 residues. Trimming stripped 2 bases from V and 4 bases from J, with 9 bases between.